This TCR beta chain was recorded in a study of blood T cells in healthy people across ages. Study at large: Template switching captured about one barcoded beta molecule per two T cells.

The sample providers were healthy Caucasian people from Russia, aged roughly 6 to 95. Isolation per sample recovered at least 7 million PBMCs. A J-beta primer mix and a sample-barcoded 5' primer were used in a second PCR of about 7 to 12 cycles. The template-switch adaptor was a 5' adaptor with 12 random nucleotides. It tagged each cDNA molecule. TCRdb independently ran MiXCR on the 5' RACE reads; one entry per CDR3 protein. The sample records hundreds of thousands of distinct CDR3 sequences, about 34% being singletons. The source material was blood. The clonotype comes from a man younger than 35 in good health.

CDR3 bases: TGTGCCAGCAGTGAGCTGGGAAGGATGAACACTGAAGCTTTCTTT. Translating it yields CASSELGRMNTEAFF. The chain links TRBV12-3 or TRBV12-4 to TRBJ1-1; D is ambiguous. The CDR3 covers 15 residues. Trimming took 5 bases from V and 0 from J, leaving 13 bases between them.